The 8 T cell receptor beta chains listed next were all sequenced from one sample in a study of blood T cell repertoires in COVID-19. Repertoires were generated with immunoSEQ multiplex PCR, while TCRdb's copy carries only in-frame clones and drops some. The repertoire consists of some 390,000 clones, with about 87% occurring once and the leading ten covering over 2.5%. Input material: peripheral blood. These receptors were obtained from a human donor in a cohort sampled during active COVID-19.

The rearrangement uses TRBV6-5 and TRBJ2-7, with 8 bases matching TRBD2. This CDR3 has 14 amino acids. Trimming removed 6 bases from V and 3 bases from J; junction bases left unmatched: 7. Per germline, CDR1 MNHEY and CDR2 SVGAGI. Here the CDR3 reads CASSRGGGNYEQYF. For the CDR3, the DNA is TGTGCCAGCAGCCGGGGGGGTGGGAACTACGAGCAGTACTTC.

The genes are TRBV6-1 and TRBJ2-7; 9 nucleotides line up with TRBD2. Trimming took 0 bases from V and 4 from J; bases not matched to a gene: 4. Germline values: CDR1 MNHNS, CDR2 SASEGT. CDR3 length: 15 residues. The CDR3 loop reads CASSEASGSFYEQYF. The CDR3 DNA is TGTGCCAGCAGTGAAGCTAGCGGGAGTTTTTACGAGCAGTACTTC.

The rearrangement joins TRBV9 to TRBJ1-2; D not certain. This CDR3 contains 17 residues. From germline, CDR1 is SGDLS and CDR2 YYNGEE. The V end lost 0 bases, the J end lost 5 bases, and 20 bases lay between the germline ends. The CDR3 reads CASSVGPDRGTKYGYTF. CDR3 DNA sequence: TGTGCCAGCAGCGTAGGCCCCGATCGGGGAACGAAGTATGGCTACACCTTC. The whole variable domain, filled in from reference TRBV9 and TRBJ1-2, reads DSGVTQTPKHLITATGQRVTLRCSPRSGDLSVYWYQQSLDQGLQFLIQYYNGEERAKGNILERFSAQQFPDLHSELNLSSLELGDSALYFCASSVGPDRGTKYGYTFGSGTRLTVV.

This clone was detected only once. V and J are TRBV4-1 and TRBJ2-6; perhaps TRBD1 as D (6 bases). Per the germline V gene, CDR1 is MGHRA and CDR2 is YSYEKL. V was clipped by 0 bases and J by 0 bases, with 15 bases between them. This CDR3 is 19 amino acids long. The CDR3 bases are TGCGCCAGCAGCCAAGAACAGGGCTACGTCGTCTCTGGGGCCAACGTCCTGACTTTC. Amino acids: CASSQEQGYVVSGANVLTF.

The J gene is TRBJ2-3, the V gene TRBV30; possibly TRBD2 for D (6 bases). Germline assignment: CDR1 GTSNPN and CDR2 SVGIG (reference sequence). Trimming removed 1 base at V and 2 bases at J, with 16 bases between. The length of the CDR3 is 16 residues. In nucleotides, the CDR3 is TGTGCCTGGAGTGGGATCGGGACTTACTACACAGATACGCAGTATTTT. Translating gives CAWSGIGTYYTDTQYF.

The rearrangement uses TRBV9 and TRBJ2-1, with TRBD2 matching over 12 bases. CDR3 length: 15 amino acids. V was pared by 0 bases and J by 9 bases, with 4 bases of the junction left unmatched. The germline V gene has CDR1 SGDLS and CDR2 YYNGEE. The CDR3 is CASSVAASGRAEQFF. In DNA form, the CDR3 reads TGTGCCAGCAGCGTAGCGGCTAGCGGGAGGGCTGAGCAGTTCTTC.

The chain links TRBV6-1 to TRBJ1-4; 7 nucleotides align to TRBD1. The germline V gene encodes CDR1 MNHNS and CDR2 SASEGT. J lost 5 bases, V lost 0 bases, and 12 bases had no gene match. This CDR3 spans 18 amino acids. The CDR3 region has the DNA TGTGCCAGCAGTGAAGCGCTGGGACAGCGAGAAACAAATGAAAAACTGTTTTTT. Its translation is CASSEALGQRETNEKLFF.

This rearrangement joins TRBV6-1 to TRBJ1-3, with 10 nucleotides matching TRBD1. CDR1 is MNHNS, CDR2 SASEGT, per germline. This CDR3 region has 15 residues. Losses at the gene ends were 2 bases for V and 4 bases for J; bases not matched to a gene: 2. CDR3 sequence (DNA): TGTGCCAGCAGTGAATCGACAGGGGGCGGAAACACCATATATTTT. Residues: CASSESTGGGNTIYF.